These 17 T cell receptor beta chains originate from one sample sequenced in a study of T cell responses to AZD1222 COVID-19 vaccine. Only in-frame clones appear in the TCRdb table, and some are missing; sequencing was by immunoSEQ multiplex PCR. The sample includes over 120,000 clones, 86% of them seen just once. The sample in question was peripheral blood, obtained 28 days after the second AZD1222 dose. These receptors were obtained from an adult who received the AZD1222 COVID-19 vaccine.

V gene TRBV29-1 combines with J gene TRBJ1-4, with no clear D. Germline assignment: CDR1 SQVTM and CDR2 ANQGSEA. This CDR3 comprises 12 residues. V lost 7 bases to trimming and J lost 10 bases, with 16 bases between them. CDR3 residues: CSARGDEGKLFF. In nucleotides, the CDR3 is TGCAGCGCCCGTGGGGATGAGGGAAAACTGTTTTTT.

This clone was found once. This sequence joins TRBV7-2 and TRBJ2-3, with TRBD1 matching over 7 bases. The V gene end was trimmed by 3 bases and the J gene end by 0 bases; junction bases not matched to a gene: 6. CDR1 SGHTA and CDR2 FQGNSA come from the germline V gene. This CDR3 has 16 amino acids. The CDR3 loop is CASSLNRGYSTDTQYF. Written as DNA, the CDR3 is TGTGCCAGCAGCTTGAACAGGGGCTATAGCACAGATACGCAGTATTTT.

The chain employs TRBV19 and TRBJ1-5; 9 bases match TRBD1. After removal of 6 bases from V and 4 bases from J, the junction contained 7 bases not matched to a gene. The CDR3 loop spans 15 amino acids. Germline CDR1 and CDR2: LNHDA and SQIVND (reference sequence). CDR3 DNA: TGTGCCAGTAGCCTTCCGGACAGGGGAAATCAGCCCCAGCATTTT. It is translated as CASSLPDRGNQPQHF.

This clone turned up a few times. The chain uses TRBV5-4 and TRBJ1-3; perhaps TRBD1 as D (5 bases). The CDR3 runs to 16 residues. From germline, CDR1 is SGHNT and CDR2 YYREEE (reference sequence). Trimming cost V 0 bases and J 4 bases, with 14 bases left between them. The CDR3 bases are TGTGCCAGCAGCTTGGGGGGACGCGGCCGGGGAAACACCATATATTTT. It is translated as CASSLGGRGRGNTIYF.

This clone has just one count. This chain uses TRBV19 with TRBJ1-5; TRBD1 is a possible D gene (6 bases). V shed 5 bases and J shed 0 bases, with 14 bases lying between them. CDR3 length equals 16 residues. Germline V lookup: CDR1 LNHDA, CDR2 SQIVND (reference sequence). As DNA, the CDR3 is TGTGCCAGTAGTCTTACAGGGACCTATAGCAATCAGCCCCAGCATTTT. It encodes CASSLTGTYSNQPQHF.

The chain combines TRBV6-5 with TRBJ1-2, with D perhaps matching TRBD1 (5 bases). The CDR3 is made up of 11 amino acids. The V end lost 6 bases, the J end lost 14 bases, and 16 bases lay between the germline ends. Germline V CDR1 and CDR2: MNHEY, SVGAGI. Here the CDR3 reads CASSRLGDETF. In nucleotides, the CDR3 is TGTGCCAGCAGCCGCCTGGGGGACGAGACCTTC.

The DNA for the CDR3 is TGTGCCAGCTCACCGACTAGCGGGGGGGCTTACGAGCAGTACTTC. Protein product: CASSPTSGGAYEQYF. The chain recombines TRBV18 with TRBJ2-7, with 14 bases lining up with TRBD2. Germline V CDR1 and CDR2: KGHSH, LQKENI. CDR3 size: 15 residues. Trimming removed 3 bases from V and 4 bases from J; junction bases left unmatched: 2.

The chain joins TRBV6-1 to TRBJ1-4, with a tentative D call TRBD1 (5 bases). Germline CDR1 reads MNHNS; CDR2 reads SASEGT. This CDR3 region has 16 residues. V lost 4 bases to trimming and J lost 6 bases, with 18 bases between them. The CDR3 sequence is CASSGWGPQGDEKLFF. The DNA for the CDR3 is TGTGCCAGCAGTGGTTGGGGTCCCCAAGGGGATGAAAAACTGTTTTTT.

V and J are TRBV6-5 and TRBJ1-6, with a weak D call TRBD1 (6 bases). Germline CDR1 is MNHEY and CDR2 is SVGAGI. The V gene lost 2 bases and the J gene lost 7 bases, with 15 bases spanning the gap. The CDR3 has 16 amino acids. CDR3 sequence (DNA): TGTGCCAGCAGTTACCTGACAGGAACTGCAAATTCACCCCTCCACTTT. Translated, it gives CASSYLTGTANSPLHF.

V gene TRBV9 combines with J gene TRBJ2-7, with TRBD1 matching over 10 bases. With 4 bases clipped from V and 4 bases from J, the junction kept 5 bases outside the gene matches. This CDR3 is 14 amino acids long. Germline V CDR1 and CDR2: SGDLS, YYNGEE. The CDR3 DNA follows: TGTGCCAGCAGCCCGACAGGGGGCCCATACGAGCAGTACTTC. Its translation is CASSPTGGPYEQYF.

V and J are TRBV27 and TRBJ2-2; no clear D gene. Per the germline V gene, CDR1 is MNHEY and CDR2 is SMNVEV (reference sequence). V gave up 5 bases and J gave up 2 bases, with 9 bases separating them. The CDR3 has 14 residues. This CDR3 reads CASSRYLNTGELFF. DNA for the CDR3: TGTGCCAGCAGTCGCTACCTTAACACCGGGGAGCTGTTTTTT.

The table lists this clone with a few counts. The genes are TRBV2 and TRBJ1-1; 7 bases align to TRBD1. The CDR3 is 14 amino acids. CDR1 is SNHLY and CDR2 is FYNNEI in the germline V gene. The trim removed 6 bases at V and 0 bases at J, leaving 4 bases unmatched. In nucleotides, the CDR3 is TGTGCCAGCAGGGAGGGACAGCTGAACACTGAAGCTTTCTTT. This encodes CASREGQLNTEAFF.

This chain connects TRBV5-1 to TRBJ1-6, with D maybe TRBD1 (5 bases). With 0 bases removed from V and 7 bases from J, the gap between germline ends came to 8 bases. Germline CDR1 SGHRS, CDR2 YFSETQ. The CDR3 consists of 14 residues. DNA of the CDR3: TGCGCCAGCAGCTTGGCAGGGTCCAATTCACCCCTCCACTTT. Translation gives CASSLAGSNSPLHF.

This clone was counted once. The chain combines TRBV4-2 with TRBJ2-3; D gene unclear. CDR3 length: 12 amino acids. Germline assignment: CDR1 LGHNA and CDR2 YNFKEQ. V gave up 1 base and J gave up 6 bases, with 5 bases separating them. The DNA of the CDR3 is TGTGCCAGCAGCCAAGTGTCCGATACGCAGTATTTT. Amino acid sequence: CASSQVSDTQYF.

V gene TRBV10-1 combines with J gene TRBJ2-2; 10 bases align to TRBD2. This CDR3 spans 17 amino acids. The J segment lost 8 bases and the V segment lost 7 bases, leaving 16 bases of the junction unmatched. Germline-derived CDR1 and CDR2 are WNHNN and SYGVQD (reference sequence). The DNA of the CDR3 is TGCGCCAGCACCCGCCTTGCCAGCGGGAGGGCCAAGGGGGAGCTGTTTTTT. Translating it yields CASTRLASGRAKGELFF.

The V call is TRBV12-3 or TRBV12-4, the J call TRBJ1-1; D uncertain. The CDR3 is made up of 13 amino acids. Between the trimmed V and J ends, which lost 11 bases and 10 bases, there was a span of 23 bases. This CDR3 reads CASRSAGFMGAFF. Written as DNA, the CDR3 is TGTGCCTCGAGGTCGGCGGGATTCATGGGAGCTTTCTTT.

The V gene is TRBV19, the J gene TRBJ1-4; D is possibly TRBD1 (6 bases). From germline, CDR1 is LNHDA and CDR2 SQIVND (reference sequence). The CDR3 has 14 amino acids. Deletions cut 5 bases from V and 8 bases from J, with 15 bases between. CDR3 nucleotide sequence: TGTGCCAGTAGTTCACAGGGCGTGACCGAAAAACTGTTTTTT. Its protein is CASSSQGVTEKLFF.